This TCR beta chain was retrieved from a study of T cell responses to AZD1222 COVID-19 vaccine. With 10 bases removed from V and 0 bases from J, the gap between germline ends came to 15 bases. CDR1 is MNHEY, CDR2 SVGAGI, per germline. CDR3 length: 14 residues. Sequencing was performed with immunoSEQ multiplex PCR; in TCRdb, only in-frame clones are kept and a portion is missing. The sample contains around 200,000 clones, 88% of which appear only once. In regard to this clone: Antigen unknown.

Study-wide results and limits: Baseline serology detected seropositivity in only six AZD1222 recipients. Reports say nearly half of spike-specific TCRs go after unmutated variant regions.

The J gene is TRBJ1-1, the V gene TRBV6-5; unclear D gene. The TCR was taken from an adult who received the AZD1222 COVID-19 vaccine. Sequenced material: peripheral blood, taken 28 days after the second AZD1222 dose. The CDR3 coding sequence is TGTGCCACCAGCGATCCAGTCATGAACACTGAAGCTTTCTTT. This sequence encodes CATSDPVMNTEAFF.